The present T cell receptor beta chain was sequenced within a study of cytomegalovirus exposure and HLA in healthy donors. Overall study: In a previous analysis, 110 million or so unique TCR beta sequences were found from about 190 million T cells. Study results and limitations: The availability of immune exposure information extended only to CMV serostatus.

Comments on this clone: Its target is unknown.

The CDR3 covers 17 residues. The germline CDR1 and CDR2 sequences are SGHTA and FQGNSA. V lost 3 bases and J 2 bases, leaving 19 bases between the germline ends. It was with 60 Vbeta and 13 Jbeta primers that the PCR ran. TCRdb keeps only in-frame clones here, not all; method: immunoSEQ multiplex PCR. The sample lists approximately 150,000 clones, approximately 79% seen once, with approximately 1.5% in the top ten. The rearrangement uses TRBV7-2 and TRBJ1-2; D gene uncertain. What was sequenced was PBMCs. This receptor was obtained from a woman aged 25 to 45 in good health and CMV-seronegative. In DNA, the CDR3 is TGTGCCAGCAGCTTCTTTATCGCGGTCGGGGAGAACTATGGCTACACCTTC. Amino acids: CASSFFIAVGENYGYTF.